The 32 T cell receptor beta chains in this list originate from one sample, sequenced in a study of neurological immune-mediated disorders. MiXCR, applied by TCRdb to the 5' RACE reads, yields one record per CDR3 protein. The sample shows 50,000 or so distinct CDR3 sequences, around 4% of them seen only once. The material sequenced was PBMCs. Every receptor here comes from a man aged 55 to 70 with multiple sclerosis.

This clonotype occurred many times. This chain joins TRBV20-1 and TRBJ2-7; D might be TRBD1 or TRBD2, each matching 5 bases. The germline V gene encodes CDR1 DFQATT and CDR2 SNEGSKA (reference sequence). The V gene lost 1 base and the J gene lost 2 bases, with 12 bases spanning the gap. The CDR3 covers 14 residues. The CDR3 sequence: CSARAGRFAYEQYF. Here the CDR3 DNA reads TGCAGTGCTAGAGCGGGGCGGTTCGCCTACGAGCAGTACTTC.

This clonotype was detected many times. J is TRBJ1-6 and V is TRBV20-1; D is perhaps TRBD1 (5 bases). Trimming took 3 bases from V and 3 from J, leaving 12 bases between them. CDR3 length: 15 amino acids. CDR1 and CDR2 from the germline V gene are DFQATT and SNEGSKA (reference sequence). CDR3 sequence: CSARGGENYNSPLHF. DNA for the CDR3: TGCAGTGCTAGGGGGGGGGAAAACTATAATTCACCCCTCCACTTT.

This clonotype was counted many times. V gene TRBV2 combines with J gene TRBJ2-2; 8 nucleotides agree with TRBD1. The CDR3 totals 15 residues. V lost 6 bases and J lost 6; bases outside the gene matches: 9. The germline gives CDR1 SNHLY, CDR2 FYNNEI. CDR3 amino acids: CASSGGQVSPGELFF. CDR3 in DNA: TGTGCCAGCAGCGGGGGACAGGTGTCCCCCGGGGAGCTGTTTTTT. Filled out from reference TRBV2 and TRBJ2-2, the complete variable domain reads EPEVTQTPSHQVTQMGQEVILRCVPISNHLYFYWYRQILGQKVEFLVSFYNNEISEKSEIFDDQFSVERPDGSNFTLKIRSTKLEDSAMYFCASSGGQVSPGELFFGEGSRLTVL.

This clonotype occurred many times. The J gene is TRBJ2-7, the V gene TRBV10-3; the D gene could be TRBD1 or TRBD2 (5 bases each). Trimming left V 6 bases short and J 5 bases short, with 17 bases between. CDR3 length equals 14 residues. The V gene's germline CDR1 is ENHRY and CDR2 SYGVKD. The CDR3 DNA reads TGTGCCATCAGCCACCGGGACGAAGGAAACGAGCAGTACTTC. Its protein is CAISHRDEGNEQYF.

At least ten counts were recorded for this clonotype. V usage is TRBV20-1 and J usage is TRBJ2-5; a weak D match, TRBD1 (7 bases). Germline lookup yields CDR1 DFQATT and CDR2 SNEGSKA (reference sequence). The germline V and J ends were trimmed by 0 bases and 5 bases, with 16 bases remaining between them. This CDR3 has 15 residues. The CDR3 protein is CSARDLQGRKETQYF. CDR3 in DNA: TGCAGTGCTAGAGATTTACAGGGGAGGAAGGAGACCCAGTACTTC.

This clonotype was observed at least ten times. The rearrangement joins TRBV5-1 to TRBJ2-3; TRBD1 might be the D (6 bases). This CDR3 is 15 amino acids long. Trimming pared 5 bases from V and 6 bases from J, leaving 19 bases between. Germline CDR1 and CDR2: SGHRS and YFSETQ. The CDR3 protein is CASSSRQVAVDTQYF. The CDR3 region has the DNA TGCGCCAGCAGTTCGAGACAGGTTGCGGTGGATACGCAGTATTTT.

This clonotype came up many times. The V and J genes are TRBV12-3 or TRBV12-4 and TRBJ2-7, with TRBD2 as a possible D gene (6 bases). The CDR3 is 13 residues long. The V end lost 6 bases, the J end lost 3 bases, and 12 bases lay between the germline ends. CDR3 protein: CASSLGEVYEQYF. In DNA, the CDR3 is TGTGCCAGCAGCCTGGGGGAGGTCTACGAGCAGTACTTC.

This clonotype was seen repeatedly, ten times or more. The CDR3 nucleotides are TGTGCCAGCAAGCTTGACTCCTACAATGAGCAGTTCTTC. It is translated as CASKLDSYNEQFF. The chain is built from TRBV2 and TRBJ2-1; D call uncertain. CDR1 and CDR2 from the germline V gene are SNHLY and FYNNEI. The CDR3 contains 13 residues. V lost 7 bases to trimming and J lost 0 bases, with 7 bases between them.

The sample holds many counts of this clonotype. The rearrangement joins TRBV7-7 to TRBJ2-1; 7 bases match TRBD2. Germline CDR1 SSHAT, CDR2 FNYEAQ (reference sequence). With V trimmed by 5 bases and J by 2 bases, 6 bases remained unmatched. CDR3 length equals 15 residues. The CDR3 loop is CASSPGLGTYNEQFF. The DNA for the CDR3 is TGTGCCAGCAGCCCAGGACTAGGAACCTACAATGAGCAGTTCTTC.

On this clonotype: The junction does not match germline at one end; this may be a read error. The gene calls are TRBV29-1 and TRBJ1-6; TRBD1 might be the D (5 bases). The CDR3 is 18 amino acids. Germline CDR1 is SQVTM and CDR2 is ANQGSEA. CDR3 amino acids: CSVVQLWGLPGLPSTLNF. The CDR3 DNA sequence: TGCAGCGTTGTCCAACTCTGGGGGTTGCCGGGCCTCCCTTCAACCCTCAACTTT.

Many counts were recorded for this clonotype. The rearrangement uses TRBV7-8 and TRBJ1-1, with D maybe TRBD1 (5 bases). Looked up from germline, CDR1 is SGHVS and CDR2 is FQNEAQ. V was trimmed by 1 base and J by 5 bases, leaving 8 bases between them. The CDR3 covers 13 residues. The CDR3 loop reads CASSLGGFTEAFF. The CDR3 DNA is TGTGCCAGCAGCTTAGGGGGGTTTACTGAAGCTTTCTTT.

This clonotype was counted many times. The V gene is TRBV5-1, the J gene TRBJ1-2, with no clear D. The CDR3 has 13 amino acids. The germline V gene has CDR1 SGHRS and CDR2 YFSETQ. Trimming took off 4 bases at V and 8 bases at J, with 15 bases between the two ends. The DNA of the CDR3 is TGCGCCAGCAGCCCCTGGGCGGGATCAGGCTACACCTTC. Its translation: CASSPWAGSGYTF.

This clonotype was counted ten times or more. The chain joins TRBV5-1 to TRBJ2-7; D gene ambiguous. This CDR3 region has 15 residues. Germline CDR1 and CDR2: SGHRS and YFSETQ. V was cut by 0 bases and J by 3 bases, with 13 bases left in between. The chain's CDR3 is CASSLDGQGYYEQYF. DNA of the CDR3: TGCGCCAGCAGCTTGGACGGTCAAGGGTACTACGAGCAGTACTTC. The full variable domain, in which reference TRBV5-1 and TRBJ2-7 provide the parts outside the CDR3, is KAGVTQTPRYLIKTRGQQVTLSCSPISGHRSVSWYQQTPGQGLQFLFEYFSETQRNKGNFPGRFSGRQFSNSRSEMNVSTLELGDSALYLCASSLDGQGYYEQYFGPGTRLTVT.

At least ten counts were recorded for this clonotype. The rearrangement links TRBV20-1 to TRBJ1-4; D unclear. Germline V gene lookup returns CDR1 DFQATT and CDR2 SNEGSKA (reference sequence). V lost 2 bases, J lost 1 base, and 14 bases lay in between. The CDR3 has 16 amino acids. Written as DNA, the CDR3 is TGCAGTGCTAGACGGCTCGCGGGTCTAACTAATGAAAAACTGTTTTTT. This codes for CSARRLAGLTNEKLFF.

In this sample, this clonotype turned up many times. The chain couples TRBV6-1 to TRBJ1-2; 8 bases fit TRBD1. After removal of 7 bases from V and 3 bases from J, the junction contained 10 bases not matched to a gene. The CDR3 has 15 amino acids. The germline CDR1 and CDR2 sequences are MNHNS and SASEGT. The CDR3 bases are TGTGCCAGCATTCTAGACAGGGGCCGGGACTATGGCTACACCTTC. The encoded protein is CASILDRGRDYGYTF.

This clonotype was counted many times. The chain carries TRBV20-1 and TRBJ1-2; possible D gene TRBD1, 5 bases. Germline assignment: CDR1 DFQATT and CDR2 SNEGSKA (reference sequence). Trimming stripped 2 bases from V and 3 bases from J, with 13 bases between. This CDR3 region has 14 residues. CDR3 sequence: CSARRSGGDYGYTF. In DNA, the CDR3 is TGCAGTGCTAGACGGAGTGGGGGGGACTATGGCTACACCTTC.

This clonotype was counted at least ten times. The chain recombines TRBV27 with TRBJ2-6; D is ambiguous. This CDR3 is built from 14 residues. Between the trimmed V and J ends, which lost 7 bases and 4 bases, there was a span of 11 bases. Germline values: CDR1 MNHEY, CDR2 SMNVEV (reference sequence). CDR3 in amino acids: CASTTVSGANVLTF. Written as DNA, the CDR3 is TGTGCCAGCACGACGGTCTCGGGGGCCAACGTCCTGACTTTC. Full variable domain (rest looked up from reference TRBV27 and TRBJ2-6): EAQVTQNPRYLITVTGKKLTVTCSQNMNHEYMSWYRQDPGLGLRQIYYSMNVEVTDKGDVPEGYKVSRKEKRNFPLILESPSPNQTSLYFCASTTVSGANVLTFGAGSRLTVL.

In its sample, this clonotype was seen many times. The V call is TRBV20-1, the J call TRBJ1-1; D unresolved. Germline V gives CDR1 DFQATT, CDR2 SNEGSKA (reference sequence). This CDR3 spans 13 amino acids. V lost 1 base to trimming and J lost 3 bases, with 9 bases between them. Here the CDR3 reads CSARGRVDTEAFF. In nucleotides, the CDR3 is TGCAGTGCTAGAGGTCGCGTTGACACTGAAGCTTTCTTT.

This clonotype was seen repeatedly, ten times or more. J is TRBJ2-1 and V is TRBV3-1; TRBD2 matches 7 bases. Germline CDR1 LGHDT, CDR2 YNNKEL (reference sequence). The trim removed 0 bases at V and 2 bases at J, leaving 1 base unmatched. This CDR3 spans 15 amino acids. The CDR3 DNA reads TGTGCCAGCAGCCAAGATGGGGGGGCCTACAATGAGCAGTTCTTC. This sequence encodes CASSQDGGAYNEQFF.

This clonotype appeared a few times. This chain joins TRBV20-1 and TRBJ1-5, with no clear D. V was clipped by 5 bases and J by 3 bases, with 17 bases between them. Germline assignment: CDR1 DFQATT and CDR2 SNEGSKA (reference sequence). The CDR3 sequence is 15 residues long. The CDR3 bases are TGCAGTGCTGCCTCGAAAGTGGTCAACAATCAGCCCCAGCATTTT. This codes for CSAASKVVNNQPQHF.

This clonotype was seen ten or more times. The chain carries TRBV6-5 and TRBJ1-1; no firm D call. The CDR3 covers 11 residues. The V gene lost 7 bases and the J gene lost 6 bases, with 9 bases spanning the gap. The germline CDR1 and CDR2 sequences are MNHEY and SVGAGI. The DNA for the CDR3 is TGTGCCAGCATAAAGCGCGCTGAAGCTTTCTTT. This encodes CASIKRAEAFF.

This clonotype showed up many times. The CDR3 spells CSVVAGSNTGELFF. CDR3 nucleotide sequence: TGCAGCGTTGTAGCGGGATCGAACACCGGGGAGCTGTTTTTT. The chain has TRBV29-1 and TRBJ2-2; TRBD2 agrees at 8 bases. The CDR3 covers 14 residues. V shed 4 bases, J shed 0 bases, and the junction held 1 base outside the gene matches. The V gene's germline CDR1 is SQVTM and CDR2 ANQGSEA.

This clonotype was seen repeatedly, ten times or more. This chain links TRBV4-2 with TRBJ1-4; a possible D gene is TRBD1 (5 bases). V gave up 4 bases and J gave up 8 bases, with 14 bases separating them. This CDR3 region has 14 residues. Germline CDR1 and CDR2: LGHNA and YNFKEQ. The CDR3 is CASSLSGVQEKLFF. In DNA, the CDR3 is TGTGCCAGCAGCCTCTCGGGGGTACAGGAAAAACTGTTTTTT.

The chain carries TRBV29-1 and TRBJ1-1; D unclear. Trimming left V 5 bases short and J 5 bases short, with 15 bases between. CDR1 and CDR2 (germline): SQVTM, ANQGSEA. CDR3 length: 13 amino acids. CDR3 in DNA: TGCAGCGTTATCTCGGTTGCCGGGACTGAAGCTTTCTTT. Its protein product is CSVISVAGTEAFF.

This clonotype has ten or more counts. The rearrangement links TRBV20-1 to TRBJ1-1, with TRBD1 identical over 7 bases. The germline V gene has CDR1 DFQATT and CDR2 SNEGSKA (reference sequence). Trimming at V came to 5 bases and at J to 3 bases, leaving 6 bases not matched to a gene. This CDR3 comprises 13 residues. The CDR3 region is CSASPTGYTEAFF. The CDR3 DNA reads as TGCAGTGCTTCACCGACAGGGTACACTGAAGCTTTCTTT.

At least ten counts were recorded for this clonotype. The chain uses TRBV5-1 and TRBJ2-7; D not certain. Germline CDR1 reads SGHRS; CDR2 reads YFSETQ. Trimming shortened V by 4 bases and J by 4 bases, and 18 bases separated the two germline ends. The CDR3 sequence is 15 residues long. CDR3 amino acids: CASSRLLGDSYEQYF. The DNA of the CDR3 is TGCGCCAGCAGCCGTCTCCTAGGCGACTCTTACGAGCAGTACTTC.

This clonotype has a count of ten or more. V is TRBV15 and J is TRBJ2-3; D is perhaps TRBD1 or TRBD2 (6 bases each). The CDR3 runs to 15 residues. The ends were cut back, 4 bases at V and 5 bases at J, with 16 bases in the middle. Per germline, CDR1 LNHNV and CDR2 YYDKDF (reference sequence). DNA of the CDR3: TGTGCCACCAGCACAGGGGCCATGGGGGGAGATACGCAGTATTTT. Its protein product is CATSTGAMGGDTQYF.

This clonotype has ten or more counts. The chain has TRBV6-5 and TRBJ2-1; 14 bases align to TRBD2. Germline assignment: CDR1 MNHEY and CDR2 SVGAGI. V lost 3 bases to trimming and J lost 3 bases; unmatched junction nucleotides: 10. The CDR3 loop spans 19 amino acids. The CDR3 loop is CASSYQGEGLAGGYNEQFF. CDR3 DNA: TGTGCCAGCAGTTATCAGGGGGAAGGACTAGCGGGGGGCTACAATGAGCAGTTCTTC.

This clonotype was counted at least ten times. The gene calls are TRBV15 and TRBJ1-5; D may be TRBD1 (6 bases). V lost 3 bases, J lost 10 bases, and 13 bases lay in between. The CDR3 is made up of 13 amino acids. Germline V CDR1 and CDR2: LNHNV, YYDKDF (reference sequence). CDR3 amino acids: CATSSTTGFPQHF. CDR3 DNA: TGTGCCACCAGCAGCACTACAGGGTTCCCCCAGCATTTT.

This clonotype was recorded at least ten times. The rearrangement joins TRBV29-1 to TRBJ2-2; unclear D gene. Looked up from germline, CDR1 is SQVTM and CDR2 is ANQGSEA. This CDR3 contains 15 residues. The V and J ends lost 5 bases and 1 base respectively, with 14 bases between them. CDR3 loop: CSVRSRAENTGELFF. CDR3 DNA: TGCAGCGTTAGGTCCCGGGCAGAGAACACCGGGGAGCTGTTTTTT.

This clonotype was seen a few times. This chain links TRBV21-1 with TRBJ2-1; the listed D gene, TRBD1, was not tested against the DNA. TRBV21-1 is a listed pseudogene. The CDR3 length is 17 residues. In DNA, the CDR3 is TGTGCCAGCAGCAAGGCTTTAGGGACAGGGCGCGTCGGTGAGCAGTTCTTC. It translates to CASSKALGTGRVGEQFF.

This clonotype was seen ten or more times. The V call is TRBV18, the J call TRBJ1-6, with 9 bases that match TRBD1. Per germline, CDR1 KGHSH and CDR2 LQKENI. With 3 bases clipped from V and 8 bases from J, the junction kept 2 bases outside the gene matches. The CDR3 sequence is 14 residues long. CDR3 residues: CASSPRDRDSPLHF. CDR3 bases: TGTGCCAGCTCACCGAGGGACAGGGATTCACCCCTCCACTTT.